These 21 T cell receptor beta chains originate from one sample sequenced in a study of blood T cells in healthy people across ages. With a J-beta primer mix and a sample-barcoded 5' primer, a second PCR ran 7 to 11 cycles. In TCRdb, the 5' RACE reads were re-called with MiXCR into one record per CDR3 protein. In the table there are approximately 670,000 distinct CDR3 sequences, approximately 40% of which are singletons. Sequencing was done on a sample of blood. The receptors derive from an elderly man in good health.

This clonotype was counted ten times or more. This chain uses TRBV6-2 or TRBV6-3 with TRBJ2-1; D possibly matches TRBD1 or TRBD2 (5 bases each). This CDR3 comprises 12 residues. Germline CDR1 MNHEY, CDR2 SVGEGT. V lost 5 bases to trimming and J lost 6 bases, with 8 bases between them. CDR3 region: CASSPGTNEQFF. The CDR3 bases are TGTGCCAGCAGTCCAGGGACCAATGAGCAGTTCTTC.

V usage is TRBV4-1 and J usage is TRBJ2-6; D may be TRBD2 (5 bases). Germline V CDR1 and CDR2: MGHRA, YSYEKL. CDR3 size: 17 residues. The ends were cut back, 0 bases at V and 2 bases at J, with 11 bases in the middle. CDR3 DNA: TGCGCCAGCAGCCAAGAAGTTTGGGAGCCTGGGGCCAACGTCCTGACTTTC. It is translated as CASSQEVWEPGANVLTF.

This chain joins TRBV24-1 and TRBJ1-2; D uncertain. Looked up from germline, CDR1 is KGHDR and CDR2 is SFDVKD. The ends were cut back, 6 bases at V and 3 bases at J, with 7 bases in the middle. The CDR3 is 12 residues long. For the CDR3, the DNA is TGTGCCACCAGTAGGGCGGACTATGGCTACACCTTC. This gives the protein CATSRADYGYTF.

The CDR3 DNA follows: TGTGCCAGCAGCTTAGCGCTAGCGGGTCACAATGAGCAGTTCTTC. This gives the protein CASSLALAGHNEQFF. The chain couples TRBV7-2 to TRBJ2-1, with 8 bases lining up with TRBD2. CDR1 is SGHTA, CDR2 FQGNSA, per germline. The CDR3 covers 15 residues. The J segment lost 5 bases and the V segment lost 0 bases, leaving 3 bases of the junction unmatched.

The chain is built from TRBV2 and TRBJ2-1; 8 bases map to TRBD1. The CDR3 sequence is 15 residues long. J was trimmed by 7 bases and V by 6 bases; bases with no gene match: 11. Per germline, CDR1 SNHLY and CDR2 FYNNEI. CDR3 DNA sequence: TGTGCCAGCAGCATAGGGGACAGGACGGTAAATGAGCAGTTCTTC. Translating it yields CASSIGDRTVNEQFF.

The genes are TRBV7-9 and TRBJ2-3, with 8 bases fitting TRBD2. This CDR3 is built from 16 residues. The ends lost 3 bases at V and 3 bases at J; junction bases unmatched: 8. Per germline, CDR1 SEHNR and CDR2 FQNEAQ (reference sequence). CDR3 region: CASSFTPGLETDTQYF. The CDR3 DNA sequence: TGTGCCAGCAGCTTTACTCCGGGACTAGAGACAGATACGCAGTATTTT.

This clonotype turned up a few times. The chain joins TRBV20-1 to TRBJ2-5, with 8 bases aligning to TRBD1. The CDR3 has 12 amino acids. V dropped 6 bases and J dropped 4; count of bases not matched to a gene: 4. Germline assignment: CDR1 DFQATT and CDR2 SNEGSKA (reference sequence). CDR3 in DNA: TGCAGTGCAACCACAGGGGGAGAGACCCAGTACTTC. Translating gives CSATTGGETQYF.

The rearrangement joins TRBV20-1 to TRBJ2-1; a possible D gene is TRBD2 (6 bases). The germline CDR1 and CDR2 sequences are DFQATT and SNEGSKA (reference sequence). This CDR3 region has 11 residues. The V end lost 4 bases, the J end lost 12 bases, and 13 bases lay between the germline ends. CDR3 in DNA: TGCAGTGCTAACCCGGGGGTAGGGCAGTTCTTC. Amino acid sequence: CSANPGVGQFF.

This chain's CDR3 is CASSQDVPLEGGSTGELFF. The CDR3 DNA is TGTGCCAGCAGCCAAGATGTCCCTTTAGAGGGCGGGAGCACCGGGGAGCTGTTTTTT. The V call is TRBV4-2, the J call TRBJ2-2, with TRBD2 identical over 7 bases. V gave up 0 bases and J gave up 4 bases; unmatched junction bases: 14. CDR1 and CDR2 (germline): LGHNA, YNFKEQ. The CDR3 is 19 residues long.

The chain employs TRBV28 and TRBJ2-7; 7 bases match TRBD1. The CDR3 consists of 15 residues. With 0 bases clipped from V and 3 bases from J, the junction kept 5 bases outside the gene matches. From germline, CDR1 is MDHEN and CDR2 SYDVKM. The CDR3 region has the DNA TGTGCCAGCAGTTTATGGGGACAGATAAACTACGAGCAGTACTTC. Translating it yields CASSLWGQINYEQYF.

The chain uses TRBV7-2 and TRBJ2-7, with D maybe TRBD2 (5 bases). V lost 3 bases, J lost 13 bases, and 16 bases lay in between. This CDR3 has 12 amino acids. Germline values: CDR1 SGHTA, CDR2 FQGNSA. CDR3 region: CASSFQRRGIYF. For the CDR3, the DNA is TGTGCCAGCAGCTTTCAGCGGAGAGGGATTTACTTC.

This clonotype was seen more than once but under ten times. The gene calls are TRBV20-1 and TRBJ1-4, with a possible D match to TRBD1 (5 bases). The CDR3 covers 14 residues. V was clipped by 0 bases and J by 6 bases, with 11 bases between them. Germline-derived CDR1 and CDR2 are DFQATT and SNEGSKA (reference sequence). CDR3 residues: CSARDRDRYEKLFF. Written as DNA, the CDR3 is TGCAGTGCTAGAGATAGGGACCGTTATGAAAAACTGTTTTTT.

This clonotype was observed a few times. V usage is TRBV7-2 and J usage is TRBJ1-5; 9 bases map to TRBD1. With 1 base clipped from V and 7 bases from J, the junction kept 8 bases outside the gene matches. Germline CDR1 is SGHTA and CDR2 is FQGNSA. This CDR3 spans 16 amino acids. For the CDR3, the DNA is TGTGCCAGCAGCTTAGGGGGGACAGGGTCGTGGCAGCCCCAGCATTTT. This sequence encodes CASSLGGTGSWQPQHF.

The chain couples TRBV4-1 to TRBJ1-2; possible D gene TRBD1, 6 bases. The CDR3 length is 16 residues. Germline V gene data show CDR1 as MGHRA and CDR2 as YSYEKL. V was clipped by 2 bases and J by 4 bases, with 17 bases between them. CDR3 nucleotide sequence: TGCGCCAGCAGCCAACTACCAACAGGGTCCCTCTATGGCTACACCTTC. Its protein product is CASSQLPTGSLYGYTF.

A remark on this clonotype: Mismatch with germline at one junction end may stem from a read error. This chain joins TRBV10-3 and TRBJ1-3, with a possible D match to TRBD1 (5 bases). The length of the CDR3 is 12 residues. Germline V gene data show CDR1 as ENHRY and CDR2 as SYGVKD. CDR3 DNA sequence: TGTGCCATCAGTGTGAGGGGAAGCACCATATATTTT. Protein product: CAISVRGSTIYF.

The chain carries TRBV2 and TRBJ1-1; a weak D match, TRBD1 (5 bases). CDR1 is SNHLY and CDR2 is FYNNEI in the germline V gene. The CDR3 covers 13 residues. V lost 10 bases and J 1 base, leaving 13 bases between the germline ends. CDR3 sequence (DNA): TGTGCCACCAACCTTCAGGGGAACACTGAAGCTTTCTTT. Translated: CATNLQGNTEAFF.

For this clonotype: Compared with germline, one end of the junction differs, possibly owing to a read error. The J gene is TRBJ1-1, the V gene TRBV6-2 or TRBV6-3; weak D call: TRBD1 (5 bases). Germline lookup yields CDR1 MNHEY and CDR2 SVGEGT. The CDR3 sequence is 14 residues long. CDR3 sequence reads: CASSYGGMNNEAFF. The CDR3 DNA is TGTGCCAGCAGTTACGGGGGGATGAACAATGAAGCTTTCTTT.

This clonotype has just a few counts. This chain links TRBV12-3 or TRBV12-4 with TRBJ1-5; 7 bases are shared with TRBD1. J was trimmed by 3 bases and V by 5 bases; bases with no gene match: 10. This CDR3 region has 16 residues. DNA of the CDR3: TGTGCCAGCAGTGAAAACAGGGGCAACAACAATCAGCCCCAGCATTTT. It yields the protein CASSENRGNNNQPQHF.

There are a few counts of this clonotype. The chain couples TRBV7-2 to TRBJ2-3; 15 positions match TRBD2. J gave up 10 bases and V 5 bases, and 7 bases lay outside the gene matches. CDR1 is SGHTA, CDR2 FQGNSA, per germline. CDR3 length: 15 amino acids. The CDR3 region is CASSRGLAGGSAQYF. The CDR3 DNA reads as TGTGCCAGCAGCCGGGGACTAGCGGGAGGTTCTGCGCAGTATTTT.

There are a few counts of this clonotype. The genes are TRBV29-1 and TRBJ2-3; D is unresolved. V lost 3 bases and J lost 2, with 12 bases in between. CDR1 and CDR2 from the germline V gene are SQVTM and ANQGSEA. CDR3 length: 14 residues. The CDR3 coding sequence is TGCAGCGTTGACCTGGACGGACCCACAGATACGCAGTATTTT. It specifies CSVDLDGPTDTQYF.

This clonotype has a handful of counts. The chain joins TRBV29-1 to TRBJ2-7; possible D gene TRBD2, 5 bases. CDR3 length equals 12 residues. In germline, CDR1 is SQVTM, CDR2 ANQGSEA. Between the trimmed V and J ends, which lost 6 bases and 4 bases, there was a span of 13 bases. The CDR3 bases are TGCAGCGTCGAGCGCCCGGGGTACGAGCAGTACTTC. Its translation: CSVERPGYEQYF.